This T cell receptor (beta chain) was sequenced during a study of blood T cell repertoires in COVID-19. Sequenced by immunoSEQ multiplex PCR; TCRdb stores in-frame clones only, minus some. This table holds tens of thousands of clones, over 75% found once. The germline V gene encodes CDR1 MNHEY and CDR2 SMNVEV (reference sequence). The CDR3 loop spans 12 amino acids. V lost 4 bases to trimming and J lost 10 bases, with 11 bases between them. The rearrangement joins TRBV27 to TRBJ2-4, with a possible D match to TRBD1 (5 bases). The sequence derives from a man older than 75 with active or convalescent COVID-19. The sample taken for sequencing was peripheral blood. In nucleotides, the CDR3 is TGTGCCAGCAGTTCTAGGCAGGGAATTCAGTACTTC. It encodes CASSSRQGIQYF.